The T cell receptor (beta chain) described here comes from a study of blood T cell repertoires in COVID-19. At the level of the study: The United States, Italy and Spain were the sources of the acute and convalescent COVID-19 samples.

Generated by immunoSEQ multiplex PCR, the TCRdb table keeps only in-frame clones and is missing some. Among roughly 98,000 clones listed, around 92% were seen once. Germline loops: CDR1 MNHEY, CDR2 SMNVEV (reference sequence). CDR3 length equals 16 residues. V gave up 1 base and J gave up 4 bases, with 15 bases separating them. The TCR originated in a woman aged 55-69 years with active COVID-19. This chain uses TRBV27 with TRBJ2-3; weak D call: TRBD2 (5 bases). The sequencing input was peripheral blood. The CDR3 nucleotides are TGTGCCAGCAGTTTATTTCCGGGGATAAGTCCAGATACGCAGTATTTT. It codes for CASSLFPGISPDTQYF.